The 25 T cell receptor beta chains reported below all come from one sample, sequenced in a study of shared clonotypes between healthy human individuals. Only in-frame clones appear in the TCRdb table, and some are missing; sequencing was by immunoSEQ multiplex PCR. The sample has over a million clones, about 96% seen once. Sequences were obtained from naive CD4+ T cells sorted from blood. As to subset: CD45RA+ positively selected. The receptors originated from a man aged 25 to 45 in good health.

The chain combines TRBV7-2 with TRBJ2-1; 7 nucleotides match TRBD2. The CDR3 runs to 19 residues. Germline V gene lookup returns CDR1 SGHTA and CDR2 FQGNSA. The ends lost 1 base at V and 0 bases at J; junction bases unmatched: 12. CDR3 sequence: CASSLVTRSGASSYNEQFF. The CDR3 DNA reads TGTGCCAGCAGCTTAGTGACCCGAAGCGGGGCGAGCTCCTACAATGAGCAGTTCTTC.

Here the CDR3 DNA reads TGTGCCATCAAAGCGGGAGGGCCGGGGGCAGATACGCAGTATTTT. This translates into CAIKAGGPGADTQYF. This rearrangement joins TRBV10-3 to TRBJ2-3, with 10 bases fitting TRBD2. J lost 4 bases, V lost 7 bases, and 8 bases had no gene match. CDR1 is ENHRY and CDR2 is SYGVKD in the germline V gene. CDR3 length: 15 residues.

This rearrangement joins TRBV6-5 to TRBJ1-4; TRBD1 might be the D (6 bases). Per the germline V gene, CDR1 is MNHEY and CDR2 is SVGAGI. The CDR3 consists of 13 residues. V lost 8 bases, J lost 1 base, and 8 bases lay in between. The chain's CDR3 is CASQTGTNEKLFF. The CDR3 bases are TGTGCCAGCCAGACAGGAACTAATGAAAAACTGTTTTTT.

CDR3 residues: CASRLHLGDQPQHF. The CDR3 DNA follows: TGTGCCAGCAGGTTACACTTGGGTGATCAGCCCCAGCATTTT. This chain connects TRBV6-1 to TRBJ1-5; no clear D. V gave up 6 bases and J gave up 5 bases, with 14 bases separating them. The CDR3 has 14 residues. From germline, CDR1 is MNHNS and CDR2 SASEGT.

The chain has TRBV7-8 and TRBJ2-1; 9 bases agree with TRBD1. The CDR3 runs 15 residues. Germline assignment: CDR1 SGHVS and CDR2 FQNEAQ. With V trimmed by 4 bases and J by 4 bases, 5 bases remained unmatched. The CDR3 DNA is TGTGCCAGCAGCTCCACAGGGGGCACGTACAATGAGCAGTTCTTC. Amino acid sequence: CASSSTGGTYNEQFF. The variable domain in full, with the rest retrieved from reference TRBV7-8 and TRBJ2-1, is GAGVSQSPRYKVAKRGQDVALRCDPISGHVSLFWYQQALGQGPEFLTYFQNEAQLDKSGLPSDRFFAERPEGSVSTLKIQRTQQEDSAVYLCASSSTGGTYNEQFFGPGTRLTVL.

The chain combines TRBV5-1 with TRBJ2-2; the match to TRBD2 covers 9 bases. CDR1 and CDR2 (germline): SGHRS, YFSETQ. This CDR3 spans 17 amino acids. V was pared by 0 bases and J by 0 bases, with 3 bases of the junction left unmatched. The CDR3 loop is CASSLGLAGTNTGELFF. As DNA, the CDR3 is TGCGCCAGCAGCTTGGGGCTAGCGGGGACGAACACCGGGGAGCTGTTTTTT.

The chain recombines TRBV6-1 with TRBJ1-2; the match to TRBD1 covers 7 bases. Trimming removed 11 bases from V and 5 bases from J; junction bases left unmatched: 14. CDR1 is MNHNS, CDR2 SASEGT, per germline. The CDR3 spans 14 residues. The DNA for the CDR3 is TGTGCCGGGGGAAGTAACAGGGGTTATTATGGCTACACCTTC. Protein: CAGGSNRGYYGYTF.

The V call is TRBV10-1, the J call TRBJ2-5, with D possibly matching TRBD2 (5 bases). This CDR3 is built from 15 residues. Germline CDR1 reads WNHNN; CDR2 reads SYGVQD (reference sequence). Trimming left V 3 bases short and J 4 bases short, with 15 bases between. The CDR3 protein is CASSDGLKVGETQYF. The CDR3 DNA follows: TGCGCCAGCAGTGACGGACTCAAGGTCGGAGAGACCCAGTACTTC.

V and J are TRBV28 and TRBJ2-7; 10 bases match TRBD2. J was trimmed by 3 bases and V by 10 bases; bases with no gene match: 3. Germline assignment: CDR1 MDHEN and CDR2 SYDVKM. This CDR3 comprises 12 residues. The CDR3, as DNA: TGTGCCACCGCTAGCGGGAGCTACGAGCAGTACTTC. Translated, it gives CATASGSYEQYF. Full variable domain (rest looked up from reference TRBV28 and TRBJ2-7): DVKVTQSSRYLVKRTGEKVFLECVQDMDHENMFWYRQDPGLGLRLIYFSYDVKMKEKGDIPEGYSVSREKKERFSLILESASTNQTSMYLCATASGSYEQYFGPGTRLTVT.

The chain carries TRBV28 and TRBJ1-4, with D possibly being TRBD1 (6 bases). CDR3 length: 14 amino acids. Trimming stripped 5 bases from V and 5 bases from J, with 12 bases between. CDR1 MDHEN and CDR2 SYDVKM come from the germline V gene. The CDR3 DNA reads as TGTGCCAGCAGTGGCACAGGGCTAAATGAAAAACTGTTTTTT. Encoded protein: CASSGTGLNEKLFF.

This clone has just one count. J is TRBJ1-2 and V is TRBV7-8; tentatively, D is TRBD1 (5 bases). This CDR3 is 14 amino acids long. Trimming removed 5 bases from V and 8 bases from J, with 18 bases in between. The germline V gene has CDR1 SGHVS and CDR2 FQNEAQ. CDR3 residues: CASSPSWGREGYTF. For the CDR3, the DNA is TGTGCCAGCAGCCCCTCTTGGGGCAGGGAAGGCTACACCTTC.

This sequence joins TRBV6-6 and TRBJ2-5, with D possibly being TRBD2 (5 bases). CDR3 length: 14 residues. Per germline, CDR1 MNHNY and CDR2 SVGAGI (reference sequence). The V and J ends lost 2 bases and 6 bases respectively, with 13 bases between them. CDR3 region: CASSYEGRQKTQYF. CDR3 nucleotides: TGTGCCAGCAGTTACGAGGGCAGGCAGAAGACCCAGTACTTC.

The CDR3 DNA sequence: TGTGCCAGCCATCGGGACATCTTTTCGCGCGAGCAGTACTTC. Protein: CASHRDIFSREQYF. The chain carries TRBV27 and TRBJ2-7; perhaps TRBD1 as D (6 bases). There are 14 residues in the CDR3. The germline V and J ends were trimmed by 8 bases and 6 bases, with 20 bases remaining between them. Germline CDR1 reads MNHEY; CDR2 reads SMNVEV (reference sequence).

This clone was seen once. The chain combines TRBV15 with TRBJ2-4, with 7 positions matching TRBD2. V lost 1 base, J lost 0 bases, and 15 bases stayed unmatched. The CDR3 extends over 20 amino acids. Germline lookup yields CDR1 LNHNV and CDR2 YYDKDF (reference sequence). The CDR3 nucleotides are TGTGCCACCAGCAGAGGCACGGGACTAACGACTATACGAGCCAAAAACATTCAGTACTTC. It translates to CATSRGTGLTTIRAKNIQYF.

This rearrangement joins TRBV11-2 to TRBJ2-7; D gene unclear. Trimming stripped 2 bases from V and 0 bases from J, with 8 bases between. CDR1 is SGHAT and CDR2 is FQNNGV in the germline V gene. The CDR3 covers 14 residues. The CDR3 sequence is CASSLKGSSYEQYF. In nucleotides, the CDR3 is TGTGCCAGCAGCTTAAAGGGAAGCTCCTACGAGCAGTACTTC.

J is TRBJ2-7 and V is TRBV6-1, with TRBD2 matching 9 bases. The trim removed 4 bases at V and 6 bases at J, leaving 1 base unmatched. The germline V gene has CDR1 MNHNS and CDR2 SASEGT. The CDR3 consists of 12 residues. CDR3 nucleotides: TGTGCCAGCAGTGTACTAGCGGGCGAGCAGTACTTC. Translated, it gives CASSVLAGEQYF.

This clone has just a few counts. The CDR3 sequence is CASSLAMTGIQYF. The CDR3 nucleotides are TGTGCCAGCAGCTTAGCGATGACAGGCATTCAGTACTTC. The chain uses TRBV7-2 and TRBJ2-4; D might be TRBD1 (6 bases). Germline CDR1 and CDR2: SGHTA and FQGNSA. This CDR3 is built from 13 residues. V was trimmed by 0 bases and J by 9 bases, leaving 9 bases between them.

The V gene is TRBV30, the J gene TRBJ1-5, with 8 bases identical to TRBD1. The CDR3 covers 16 residues. The V gene end was trimmed by 4 bases and the J gene end by 2 bases; junction bases not matched to a gene: 10. CDR1 is GTSNPN, CDR2 SVGIG, per germline (reference sequence). CDR3 amino acids: CAWTAGLQGGNQPQHF. CDR3 coding DNA: TGTGCCTGGACCGCGGGCCTACAGGGGGGCAATCAGCCCCAGCATTTT.

CDR3 protein: CASSSRFGVEKLFF. CDR3 in DNA: TGTGCCAGCAGTTCCCGATTCGGGGTTGAAAAACTGTTTTTT. The V gene is TRBV6-5, the J gene TRBJ1-4, with D unclear. Trimming took off 4 bases at V and 7 bases at J, with 13 bases between the two ends. Germline values: CDR1 MNHEY, CDR2 SVGAGI. There are 14 residues in the CDR3.

The chain uses TRBV6-1 and TRBJ1-1; no firm D call. The CDR3 has 17 residues. Trimming took off 2 bases at V and 4 bases at J, with 20 bases between the two ends. Germline CDR1 is MNHNS and CDR2 is SASEGT. CDR3 in amino acids: CASSENRWKGWSTEAFF. For the CDR3, the DNA is TGTGCCAGCAGTGAAAACCGGTGGAAAGGGTGGTCCACTGAAGCTTTCTTT.

Note on this clone: Distinct nucleotide sequences in the sample also encode this CDR3. The rearrangement links TRBV9 to TRBJ1-5; no clear D. V was cut by 0 bases and J by 0 bases, with 7 bases left in between. This CDR3 comprises 15 residues. In germline, CDR1 is SGDLS, CDR2 YYNGEE. CDR3 sequence: CASSVDSYSNQPQHF. The CDR3 DNA is TGTGCCAGCAGCGTAGACAGTTATAGCAATCAGCCCCAGCATTTT.

V and J are TRBV27 and TRBJ1-2; tentative D call: TRBD1 (5 bases). V dropped 0 bases and J dropped 2 bases, with 19 bases sitting between them. The CDR3 has 18 residues. The germline CDR1 and CDR2 sequences are MNHEY and SMNVEV (reference sequence). CDR3 loop: CASSLSFGAADSNYGYTF. CDR3 DNA: TGTGCCAGCAGTTTATCGTTCGGGGCGGCAGACAGCAACTATGGCTACACCTTC.

This clone was found once. This chain's CDR3 is CASSQVAFPRSSYNEQFF. CDR3 coding DNA: TGCGCCAGCAGCCAAGTCGCTTTCCCCCGGAGCTCCTACAATGAGCAGTTCTTC. This chain links TRBV4-3 with TRBJ2-1; D gene ambiguous. CDR1 and CDR2 (germline): LGHNA, YSLEER. The CDR3 length is 18 residues. Trimming took off 1 base at V and 0 bases at J, with 16 bases between the two ends.

The chain combines TRBV7-9 with TRBJ2-5; TRBD1 or TRBD2 may be the D gene (5 bases each). Per germline, CDR1 SEHNR and CDR2 FQNEAQ (reference sequence). V lost 3 bases to trimming and J lost 5 bases, with 10 bases between them. CDR3 length: 13 residues. Here the CDR3 DNA reads TGTGCCAGCAGCTTCCGGGACCCCGAGACCCAGTACTTC. Residues: CASSFRDPETQYF.

The chain combines TRBV27 with TRBJ1-4; TRBD1 is a possible D gene (5 bases). The CDR3 has 13 amino acids. Per the germline V gene, CDR1 is MNHEY and CDR2 is SMNVEV (reference sequence). V was clipped by 8 bases and J by 3 bases, with 10 bases between them. The CDR3 DNA sequence: TGTGCCAGCGGGGGACCTCCTAATGAAAAACTGTTTTTT. Protein: CASGGPPNEKLFF.